Included here is one TCR beta chain sequence, with context. What it binds is not known. The sample belongs to a study of cytomegalovirus exposure and HLA in healthy donors. Study context: In a later analysis, it was reported that the approximately 120 validation repertoires had been produced on the same platform as the 670 or so repertoires belonging to the first cohort.

CDR1 and CDR2 (germline): SNHLY, FYNNEI. V gave up 3 bases and J gave up 14 bases; unmatched junction bases: 10. This CDR3 has 14 residues. Study outcomes and limitations: It was about 150 TCR beta chains that were listed as cytomegalovirus-associated. Specificity for CMV antigens was confirmed in vitro for a few of the CMV-associated chains. The dataset shows that most TCR sequences were rare, while some public TCRs occurred in many donors.

Profiling relied on immunoSEQ multiplex PCR, and the TCRdb table lists in-frame clones only, not all of them. The sample yields about 140,000 clones, 70% to 90% seen once. This clonotype originated in a woman in her 30s in good health and CMV-seronegative. The rearrangement joins TRBV2 to TRBJ2-1; TRBD2 matches 10 bases. The sample consisted of PBMCs. CDR3 bases: TGTGCCAGCAGTGAGGTCCCAGCGGGGGGGCCTAAGTTCTTC. It codes for CASSEVPAGGPKFF. Full variable domain (missing parts from reference TRBV2 and TRBJ2-1): EPEVTQTPSHQVTQMGQEVILRCVPISNHLYFYWYRQILGQKVEFLVSFYNNEISEKSEIFDDQFSVERPDGSNFTLKIRSTKLEDSAMYFCASSEVPAGGPKFFGPGTRLTVL.